The 17 T cell receptor beta chains presented below share a single source sample, sequenced in a study of T-cell reconstitution after alpha-beta-depleted transplantation in children. Preparation of the TCRbeta library involved a method that used unique molecular identifiers. One entry per CDR3 protein, called by TCRdb with MiXCR from the PCR reads. The sample has some 590,000 distinct CDR3 sequences; roughly a tenth are singletons. Specimen: PBMCs from the stem cell graft donor, collected from the stem cell graft. The receptors were gathered from a human donor who donated a stem cell graft to a child with acute myeloid leukemia.

This clonotype has a handful of counts. The chain recombines TRBV20-1 with TRBJ2-4, with 7 bases identical to TRBD2. This CDR3 comprises 15 residues. V trimming: 5 bases; J trimming: 0 bases; junction bases outside the gene matches: 7. Germline-derived CDR1 and CDR2 are DFQATT and SNEGSKA (reference sequence). The CDR3 loop reads CSAPSGTLAKNIQYF. The DNA for the CDR3 is TGCAGTGCTCCAAGCGGGACCTTAGCCAAAAACATTCAGTACTTC.

In its sample, this clonotype was seen a few times. The genes are TRBV29-1 and TRBJ2-3, with D possibly TRBD2 on 6 matching bases. CDR3 length: 14 amino acids. CDR1 is SQVTM, CDR2 ANQGSEA, per germline. Deletions cut 4 bases from V and 3 bases from J, with 14 bases between. The CDR3 sequence is CSVVRMGGTDTQYF. CDR3 DNA: TGCAGCGTTGTCCGGATGGGGGGTACAGATACGCAGTATTTT.

In this sample, this clonotype turned up a few times. No conserved phenylalanine or tryptophan is present at the end of the CDR3, so a read error is the likely explanation. V and J are TRBV7-9 and TRBJ1-5; D is uncertain. This CDR3 has 14 residues. In germline, CDR1 is SEHNR, CDR2 FQNEAQ (reference sequence). The germline V and J ends were trimmed by 3 bases and 2 bases, with 8 bases remaining between them. CDR3 nucleotide sequence: TGTGCCAGCAGCTTGACCTCAGGCAATCAGCCCCAGCATTCT. Its translation is CASSLTSGNQPQHS.

This clonotype was detected only a few times. V is TRBV20-1 and J is TRBJ2-1; D remains unclear. In germline, CDR1 is DFQATT, CDR2 SNEGSKA (reference sequence). The CDR3 spans 11 residues. Trimming took 5 bases from V and 9 from J, leaving 11 bases between them. Here the CDR3 reads CSALDLREQFF. The CDR3 DNA sequence: TGCAGTGCTCTCGACCTTCGTGAGCAGTTCTTC.

This clonotype was counted many times. The chain links TRBV6-2 or TRBV6-3 to TRBJ1-1, with 8 positions matching TRBD1. Trimming took 4 bases from V and 6 from J; bases not matched to a gene: 10. Germline V gene sequence: CDR1 MNHEY, CDR2 SVGEGT. This CDR3 is 15 amino acids long. The CDR3 region is CASSSLTGEFAEAFF. The CDR3 region has the DNA TGTGCCAGCAGTTCCTTGACAGGGGAGTTCGCTGAAGCTTTCTTT.

This clonotype was seen a handful of times. The gene calls are TRBV20-1 and TRBJ1-2, with D uncertain. Trimming pared 6 bases from V and 7 bases from J, leaving 21 bases between. The CDR3 consists of 14 residues. Germline CDR1 and CDR2: DFQATT and SNEGSKA (reference sequence). The CDR3 DNA sequence: TGCAGTGCAAAAAGGGAAGGGAATAAGAGTGGCTACACCTTC. Translation: CSAKREGNKSGYTF.

This clonotype has more than one count but fewer than ten. The chain recombines TRBV20-1 with TRBJ2-4; D is uncertain. Germline CDR1 is DFQATT and CDR2 is SNEGSKA (reference sequence). The CDR3 spans 10 residues. Trimming pared 5 bases from V and 12 bases from J, leaving 11 bases between. As DNA, the CDR3 is TGCAGTGCTCAAAGCGAGCGTCAGTACTTC. It translates to CSAQSERQYF.

The table lists this clonotype with many counts. This chain joins TRBV3-1 and TRBJ2-1, with D unresolved. Germline-derived CDR1 and CDR2 are LGHDT and YNNKEL (reference sequence). The CDR3 spans 12 residues. Trimming stripped 3 bases from V and 7 bases from J, with 7 bases between. CDR3 residues: CASSQATNEQFF. CDR3 nucleotide sequence: TGTGCCAGCAGCCAGGCAACAAATGAGCAGTTCTTC.

This clonotype was counted many times. A read error may account for a junction end that differs from germline. The chain joins TRBV6-1 to TRBJ2-7, with 14 bases aligning to TRBD2. Germline-derived CDR1 and CDR2 are MNHNS and SASEGT. There are 15 residues in the CDR3. The CDR3 nucleotides are TGTGCCAGCAGTGCTCCCGGGACTAGCGGGGGTCCCCGCAAATTC. Translation: CASSAPGTSGGPRKF.

This clonotype showed up many times. The V gene is TRBV3-1, the J gene TRBJ2-6; D remains unclear. The ends were cut back, 0 bases at V and 1 base at J, with 7 bases in the middle. This CDR3 comprises 16 residues. Per the germline V gene, CDR1 is LGHDT and CDR2 is YNNKEL (reference sequence). CDR3 residues: CASSQDMRSGANVLTF. The CDR3 bases are TGTGCCAGCAGCCAAGATATGCGATCTGGGGCCAACGTCCTGACTTTC.

This clonotype occurred many times. This chain uses TRBV4-3 with TRBJ2-1; D is possibly TRBD1 or TRBD2 (5 bases each). The length of the CDR3 is 16 residues. Trimming took off 0 bases at V and 6 bases at J, with 15 bases between the two ends. Germline-derived CDR1 and CDR2 are LGHNA and YSLEER. This chain's CDR3 is CASSQEVGLRGNEQFF. The CDR3 nucleotides read TGCGCCAGCAGCCAAGAGGTAGGACTTAGGGGCAATGAGCAGTTCTTC.

This clonotype was seen a handful of times. The J gene is TRBJ2-7, the V gene TRBV12-3 or TRBV12-4; 8 bases are shared with TRBD1. The CDR3 has 14 residues. V lost 5 bases and J lost 5; bases outside the gene matches: 8. CDR3 sequence reads: CASSVDRAVHEQYF. CDR3 sequence (DNA): TGTGCCAGCAGTGTGGACAGGGCTGTCCACGAGCAGTACTTC.

The V gene is TRBV29-1, the J gene TRBJ1-5, with no clear D. Germline V CDR1 and CDR2: SQVTM, ANQGSEA. Trimming left V 5 bases short and J 3 bases short, with 20 bases between. The CDR3 extends over 16 amino acids. The CDR3 bases are TGCAGCGTTCTGACGGTTGCGGGGATACCCAATCAGCCCCAGCATTTT. This sequence encodes CSVLTVAGIPNQPQHF.

This clonotype was seen a handful of times. V usage is TRBV7-2 and J usage is TRBJ1-2; 8 positions match TRBD1. The V gene's germline CDR1 is SGHTA and CDR2 FQGNSA. The ends lost 2 bases at V and 6 bases at J; junction bases unmatched: 8. The CDR3 covers 15 residues. CDR3 residues: CASSLLAGGADGYTF. CDR3 DNA sequence: TGTGCCAGCAGCTTACTGGCAGGGGGCGCAGATGGCTACACCTTC.

The gene calls are TRBV20-1 and TRBJ2-7; a weak D match, TRBD2 (6 bases). CDR3 size: 14 residues. V lost 1 base and J 5 bases, leaving 15 bases between the germline ends. CDR1 and CDR2 (germline): DFQATT, SNEGSKA (reference sequence). In DNA form, the CDR3 reads TGCAGTGCTAGAGTCGCGGGACTGCTCGACGAGCAGTACTTC. This sequence encodes CSARVAGLLDEQYF.

In DNA, the CDR3 is TGTGCCAGCAGGGAGAGGGGTGGGCAAGAGACCCAGTACTTC. This gives the protein CASRERGGQETQYF. This chain joins TRBV7-9 and TRBJ2-5, with D perhaps given as TRBD1 or TRBD2 (5 bases each). Trimming left V 6 bases short and J 2 bases short, with 13 bases between. CDR1 is SEHNR and CDR2 is FQNEAQ in the germline V gene (reference sequence). This CDR3 region has 14 residues.

The chain links TRBV4-3 to TRBJ2-1; no clear D. Deletions cut 2 bases from V and 1 base from J, with 18 bases between. Germline V gene sequence: CDR1 LGHNA, CDR2 YSLEER. The CDR3 sequence is 18 residues long. The CDR3 is CASSQSLGLSVSYNEQFF. CDR3 nucleotide sequence: TGCGCCAGCAGCCAATCCTTAGGGTTATCCGTGTCCTACAATGAGCAGTTCTTC.